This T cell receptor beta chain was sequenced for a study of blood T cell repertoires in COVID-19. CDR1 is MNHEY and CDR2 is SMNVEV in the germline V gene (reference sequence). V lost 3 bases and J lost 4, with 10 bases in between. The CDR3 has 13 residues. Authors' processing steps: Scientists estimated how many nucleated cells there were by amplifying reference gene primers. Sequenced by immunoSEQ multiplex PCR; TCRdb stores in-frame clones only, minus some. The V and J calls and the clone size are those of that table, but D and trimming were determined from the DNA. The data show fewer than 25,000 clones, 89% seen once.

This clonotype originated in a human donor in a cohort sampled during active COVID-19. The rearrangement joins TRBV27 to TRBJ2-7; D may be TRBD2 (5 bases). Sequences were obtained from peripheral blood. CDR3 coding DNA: TGTGCCAGCAGTTTCGGGCGGGTATACGAGCAGTACTTC. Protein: CASSFGRVYEQYF.